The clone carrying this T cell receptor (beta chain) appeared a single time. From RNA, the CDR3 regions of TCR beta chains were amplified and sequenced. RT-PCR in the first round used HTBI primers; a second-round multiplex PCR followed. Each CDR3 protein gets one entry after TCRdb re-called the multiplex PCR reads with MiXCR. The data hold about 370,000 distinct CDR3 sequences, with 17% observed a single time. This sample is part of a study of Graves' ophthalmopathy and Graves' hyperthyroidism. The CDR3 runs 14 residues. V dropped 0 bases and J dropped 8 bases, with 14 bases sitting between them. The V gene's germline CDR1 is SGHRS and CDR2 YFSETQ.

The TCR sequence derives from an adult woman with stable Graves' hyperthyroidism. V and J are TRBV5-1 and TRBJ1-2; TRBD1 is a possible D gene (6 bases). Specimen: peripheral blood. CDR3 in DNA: TGCGCCAGCAGCTTGGAACAGGGACGCAGGGGCTACACCTTC. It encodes CASSLEQGRRGYTF.